This T cell receptor (beta chain) was captured by sequencing in a study of TIL therapy for anti-PD-1-resistant metastatic lung cancer. The immunoSEQ assay was v3. Data came from immunoSEQ multiplex PCR; TCRdb stores just in-frame clones and leaves some out. The repertoire includes tens of thousands of clones, around 86% of them detected once, and approximately 2.8% sits in the top ten. This CDR3 is 16 amino acids long. The germline V and J ends were trimmed by 1 base and 0 bases, with 13 bases remaining between them. CDR1 is SGDLS, CDR2 YYNGEE, per germline. Noted time point: pre-treatment sample, taken before nivolumab and TIL therapy.

The material sequenced was blood, taken at baseline. The chain joins TRBV9 to TRBJ1-1; D ambiguous. The sequence derives from a person between 25 and 80 years old with non-small cell lung cancer. The CDR3 here is CASSVTPGPMNTEAFF. The CDR3 coding sequence is TGTGCCAGCAGCGTAACTCCCGGCCCCATGAACACTGAAGCTTTCTTT.